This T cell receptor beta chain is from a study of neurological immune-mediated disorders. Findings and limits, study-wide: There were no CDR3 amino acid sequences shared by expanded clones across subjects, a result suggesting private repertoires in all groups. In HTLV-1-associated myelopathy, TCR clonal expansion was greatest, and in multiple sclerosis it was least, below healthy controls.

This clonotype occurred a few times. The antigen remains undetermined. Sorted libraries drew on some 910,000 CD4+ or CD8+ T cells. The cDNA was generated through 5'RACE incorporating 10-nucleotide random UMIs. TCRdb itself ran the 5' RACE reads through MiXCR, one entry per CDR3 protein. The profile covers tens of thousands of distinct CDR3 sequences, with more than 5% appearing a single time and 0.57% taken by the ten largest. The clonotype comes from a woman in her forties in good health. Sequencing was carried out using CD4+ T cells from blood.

CDR3 sequence reads: CASSDTSGYNEQFF. CDR3 in DNA: TGTGCCAGCAGCGATACTAGCGGCTACAATGAGCAGTTCTTC. This rearrangement joins TRBV9 to TRBJ2-1; 8 bases are shared with TRBD2. This CDR3 is built from 14 residues. Germline V lookup: CDR1 SGDLS, CDR2 YYNGEE. V trimming: 3 bases; J trimming: 3 bases; junction bases outside the gene matches: 2.